Listed below are T cell receptor beta chains from one sample, sequenced in a study of T-cell reconstitution after alpha-beta-depleted transplantation in children. One entry per CDR3 protein, called by TCRdb with MiXCR from the PCR reads. The table shows 530,000 or so distinct CDR3 sequences, with roughly 30% occurring only once. This specimen was PBMCs, taken before TCRalphabeta/CD19-depleted stem cell transplant. These receptors all stem from a boy under two years old with Wiskott-Aldrich syndrome, due to receive a stem cell transplant. Each CDR3 is given with its conserved first and last residue. The D gene is left open where the match is weak. A clone size is listed for some rows: how often the clone was seen (once, few, many), or a class if it is expanded.

d_gene: .; abundance: few; j_gene: TRBJ1-5; v_gene: TRBV11-2; CDR3nt: TGTGCCAGCAGCTCTTATGATACGGGGCCCCAGCATTTT; CDR3aa: CASSSYDTGPQHF
d_gene: TRBD2; abundance: .; j_gene: TRBJ2-1; v_gene: TRBV3-1; CDR3nt: TGTGCCTTCTGTTTAAGGGTACTAGCGGGCCCCGTCTACAATGAGCAGTTCTTC; CDR3aa: CAFCLRVLAGPVYNEQFF
d_gene: .; abundance: few; j_gene: TRBJ2-7; v_gene: TRBV5-1; CDR3nt: TGCGCCAGCAGCGCCGAGAGGGTCTACGAGCAGTACTTC; CDR3aa: CASSAERVYEQYF
d_gene: TRBD2; abundance: few; j_gene: TRBJ2-6; v_gene: TRBV10-3; CDR3nt: TGTGCCACCGGGACTAGCCCCTCTGGGGCCAACGTCCTGACTTTC; CDR3aa: CATGTSPSGANVLTF
d_gene: TRBD2; abundance: .; j_gene: TRBJ2-7; v_gene: TRBV3-1; CDR3nt: TGTGCCAGCAGCCAAGTAGCCGGGACTAGCGGCCCTTTTGTCGGGACAGACGAGCAGTACTTC; CDR3aa: CASSQVAGTSGPFVGTDEQYF
d_gene: .; abundance: .; j_gene: TRBJ2-5; v_gene: TRBV20-1; CDR3nt: TGCAGTGCTAGAGATGATGGTAAGGGGAGACAAGAGACCCAGTACTTC; CDR3aa: CSARDDGKGRQETQYF
d_gene: TRBD2; abundance: .; j_gene: TRBJ2-1; v_gene: TRBV20-1; CDR3nt: TGCAGTGCTAGAGATGTAGCTAGCGGGGGTTACAATGAGCAGTTCTTC; CDR3aa: CSARDVASGGYNEQFF
d_gene: .; abundance: .; j_gene: TRBJ1-5; v_gene: TRBV5-6; CDR3nt: TGTGCCAGCAGCTTGGCCGACGCCCAGCCCCAGCATTTT; CDR3aa: CASSLADAQPQHF
d_gene: .; abundance: few; j_gene: TRBJ1-2; v_gene: TRBV7-2; CDR3nt: TGTGCCAGCAGCTCTCGTGGACGGATCCATGGCTACACCTTC; CDR3aa: CASSSRGRIHGYTF
d_gene: .; abundance: few; j_gene: TRBJ1-3; v_gene: TRBV29-1; CDR3nt: TGCAGCGTTGGGGGGACGTCTGGAAACACCATATATTTT; CDR3aa: CSVGGTSGNTIYF
d_gene: .; abundance: .; j_gene: TRBJ1-6; v_gene: TRBV27; CDR3nt: TGTGCCAGCAGGGACACAAATTCACCCCTCCACTTT; CDR3aa: CASRDTNSPLHF
d_gene: TRBD2; abundance: few; j_gene: TRBJ2-3; v_gene: TRBV20-1; CDR3nt: TGCAGTGCCTCAGCGGGAAGGGTGGCAGATACGCAGTATTTT; CDR3aa: CSASAGRVADTQYF
d_gene: .; abundance: .; j_gene: TRBJ1-6; v_gene: TRBV4-1; CDR3nt: TGCGCCAGCAGCCAAGGGTGGGACCGAAATAATTCACCCCTCCACTTT; CDR3aa: CASSQGWDRNNSPLHF
d_gene: .; abundance: .; j_gene: TRBJ1-5; v_gene: TRBV7-9; CDR3nt: TGTGCCAGCAAACACGACGGTCCCAATCAGCCCCAGCATTTT; CDR3aa: CASKHDGPNQPQHF
d_gene: TRBD1; abundance: .; j_gene: TRBJ2-3; v_gene: TRBV5-1; CDR3nt: TGCGCCAGCAGCCCGGGACAGGGGGTGAGCGGGAAAGGCACAGATACGCAGTATTTT; CDR3aa: CASSPGQGVSGKGTDTQYF
d_gene: .; abundance: .; j_gene: TRBJ1-1; v_gene: TRBV5-1; CDR3nt: TGCGCCAGCAGCTTGGCCAGCGGGGGGCTAAGGAAAACTGAAGCTTTCTTT; CDR3aa: CASSLASGGLRKTEAFF
d_gene: TRBD2; abundance: .; j_gene: TRBJ2-1; v_gene: TRBV5-1; CDR3nt: TGCGCCAGCAGCTTTAATGCGGGAGGACCCGCCTACAATGAGCAGTTCTTC; CDR3aa: CASSFNAGGPAYNEQFF
d_gene: .; abundance: .; j_gene: TRBJ2-7; v_gene: TRBV10-3; CDR3nt: TGTGCCATCAGTGAGTCGGGGTTGGGGCAGTACTTC; CDR3aa: CAISESGLGQYF
d_gene: .; abundance: .; j_gene: TRBJ2-2; v_gene: TRBV12-3/TRBV12-4; CDR3nt: TGTGCCAGCAGTTTTTCCCCGACGGGGCGGGCCGGGGAGCTGTTTTTT; CDR3aa: CASSFSPTGRAGELFF
d_gene: TRBD2; abundance: .; j_gene: TRBJ2-3; v_gene: TRBV20-1; CDR3nt: TGCAGTGCTAGAGAAAAAGGACTAGCAGATACGCAGTATTTT; CDR3aa: CSAREKGLADTQYF
d_gene: TRBD1; abundance: .; j_gene: TRBJ1-5; v_gene: TRBV19; CDR3nt: TGTGCCAGTACCCAACTCACAGGGGGCGTTAGCAATCAGCCCCAGCATTTT; CDR3aa: CASTQLTGGVSNQPQHF
d_gene: TRBD1; abundance: few; j_gene: TRBJ1-4; v_gene: TRBV4-2; CDR3nt: TGTGCCAGCAGCCAAGGGACAGGGACCTTACAGAAACTGTTTTTT; CDR3aa: CASSQGTGTLQKLFF
d_gene: .; abundance: .; j_gene: TRBJ1-2; v_gene: TRBV30; CDR3nt: TGTGCCTGGAGTGTATGGGGGCTTTATGGCTACACCTTC; CDR3aa: CAWSVWGLYGYTF
d_gene: .; abundance: .; j_gene: TRBJ2-7; v_gene: TRBV18; CDR3nt: TGTGCCAGCTCACCACCGTGGCAAGCCTACGAGCAGTACTTC; CDR3aa: CASSPPWQAYEQYF
d_gene: .; abundance: .; j_gene: TRBJ2-1; v_gene: TRBV28; CDR3nt: TGTGCCAGCAGTTTAGAGCCTAAGAATGAGCAGTTCTTC; CDR3aa: CASSLEPKNEQFF
d_gene: TRBD1; abundance: few; j_gene: TRBJ2-3; v_gene: TRBV29-1; CDR3nt: TGCAGCGTTGCGACAGGGAAGGATACGCAGTATTTT; CDR3aa: CSVATGKDTQYF
d_gene: .; abundance: many; j_gene: TRBJ2-1; v_gene: TRBV5-1; CDR3nt: TGTGCCAGCAGTTTGGGGGGTGAGCAGTTCTTC; CDR3aa: CASSLGGEQFF
d_gene: .; abundance: .; j_gene: TRBJ2-3; v_gene: TRBV7-6; CDR3nt: TGTGCCAGCAGCTTTGCGCGAGGGGATCCGCAGTATTTT; CDR3aa: CASSFARGDPQYF
d_gene: .; abundance: .; j_gene: TRBJ2-7; v_gene: TRBV14; CDR3nt: TGTGCCAGCAGCCACCGTCCCGCACAGGGCGCCGAGCAGTACTTC; CDR3aa: CASSHRPAQGAEQYF
d_gene: .; abundance: .; j_gene: TRBJ2-3; v_gene: TRBV5-1; CDR3nt: TGCGCCAGCAGCGCTGTCCAGGCAGGAGATACGCAGTATTTT; CDR3aa: CASSAVQAGDTQYF